This entry is about one T cell receptor beta chain. Its specificity is not known. Transcripts of RNA were the source for amplifying TCR beta CDR3 regions. The first-round RT-PCR employed HTBI primers together with the Qiagen OneStep RT-PCR kit. A multiplex PCR was then performed as the second round. A single record per CDR3 protein comes from TCRdb applying MiXCR to the multiplex PCR reads. Of almost 750,000 distinct CDR3 sequences listed, 40% are singletons. The sample originates from a study of Graves' ophthalmopathy and Graves' hyperthyroidism. The overall study: At the time of initial diagnosis and before any treatment, peripheral blood was collected.

General study points: Most thyroid clonotypes with frequency above 0.001 were detected in blood too.

The CDR3 runs to 13 residues. V was cut by 5 bases and J by 14 bases, with 19 bases left in between. Germline V gene lookup returns CDR1 SEHNR and CDR2 FQNEAQ (reference sequence). The J gene is TRBJ1-5, the V gene TRBV7-9; a possible D gene is TRBD1 (6 bases). Sequenced material: peripheral blood. The receptor was derived from an adult man with Graves' ophthalmopathy. Written as DNA, the CDR3 is TGTGCCAGCAGCCGAAACAGGGATTCAGGCGAGCATTTT. As protein: CASSRNRDSGEHF.